The 8 T cell receptor beta chains in this list originate from one sample, sequenced in a study of identical twins. TCRdb reanalysed the 5' RACE reads using MiXCR and keeps one entry per CDR3 protein. This repertoire shows around 550,000 distinct CDR3 sequences, roughly 15% found once; its top ten account for 0.44%. The sample was also linked to a second study, of yellow fever vaccine responses in identical twins.

The material sequenced was CD4+ T cells sorted from blood. Receptors originate from a young woman in good health.

This clonotype has at least ten counts. The J gene is TRBJ1-6, the V gene TRBV12-3 or TRBV12-4; unclear D gene. The CDR3 consists of 12 residues. V lost 5 bases and J lost 10, with 9 bases in between. The CDR3 DNA follows: TGTGCCAGCAGTCAAAGTTCCTCACCCCTCCACTTT. Its translation is CASSQSSSPLHF.

In this sample, this clonotype turned up a few times. The J gene is TRBJ1-1, the V gene TRBV29-1, with a weak D call TRBD1 (5 bases). Germline-derived CDR1 and CDR2 are SQVTM and ANQGSEA. The CDR3 has 14 residues. The ends were cut back, 2 bases at V and 7 bases at J, with 17 bases in the middle. Written as DNA, the CDR3 is TGCAGCGTTGAAAGAACAGGAGGAGGGAGTGAAGCTTTCTTT. Amino acid sequence: CSVERTGGGSEAFF.

This clonotype was detected a few times. The rearrangement links TRBV20-1 to TRBJ1-2; 7 positions agree with TRBD1. CDR1 DFQATT and CDR2 SNEGSKA come from the germline V gene (reference sequence). The CDR3 runs 14 residues. Unmatched junction bases numbered 11, after V lost 6 bases and J lost 4 bases. The DNA of the CDR3 is TGCAGTGCACCTTCTGGGACAGTCCTCTATGGCTACACCTTC. Translated: CSAPSGTVLYGYTF.

This clonotype was counted between two and nine times. The V and J genes are TRBV24-1 and TRBJ1-2; unclear D gene. The CDR3 has 15 amino acids. Germline V gene lookup returns CDR1 KGHDR and CDR2 SFDVKD. Trimming took off 7 bases at V and 8 bases at J, with 22 bases between the two ends. This CDR3 is CATREGSTATGGYTF. The CDR3 DNA is TGTGCCACCAGGGAGGGCTCGACCGCAACTGGAGGCTACACCTTC.

This clonotype turned up a few times. The rearrangement joins TRBV6-5 to TRBJ2-1; 8 bases map to TRBD2. Trimming cost V 4 bases and J 5 bases; bases outside gene matches: 4. From germline, CDR1 is MNHEY and CDR2 SVGAGI. This CDR3 has 14 amino acids. Here the CDR3 reads CASSSTGGHNEQFF. CDR3 in DNA: TGTGCCAGCAGTTCCACGGGGGGGCACAATGAGCAGTTCTTC.

V is TRBV7-6 and J is TRBJ2-7; the match to TRBD1 covers 9 bases. The CDR3 runs 14 residues. Germline V gives CDR1 SGHVS, CDR2 FNYEAQ. The V gene end was trimmed by 1 base and the J gene end by 7 bases; junction bases not matched to a gene: 5. The CDR3 DNA reads as TGTGCCAGCAGCTTAGAGGACAGGGGTGGTGAGCAGTACTTC. The encoded protein is CASSLEDRGGEQYF.

CDR3 DNA sequence: TGCAGTGCTAGTTCAGCGGGAGGGTCCTACAATGAGCAGTTCTTC. Amino acid sequence: CSASSAGGSYNEQFF. This rearrangement joins TRBV20-1 to TRBJ2-1, with 10 positions matching TRBD2. Germline V CDR1 and CDR2: DFQATT, SNEGSKA (reference sequence). V lost 3 bases to trimming and J lost 1 base; unmatched junction nucleotides: 3. The CDR3 is 15 amino acids.

This clonotype was picked up a small number of times. The chain uses TRBV5-5 and TRBJ2-7, with D maybe TRBD2 (5 bases). The ends were cut back, 4 bases at V and 2 bases at J, with 16 bases in the middle. This CDR3 has 15 residues. Germline lookup yields CDR1 SGHKS and CDR2 YYEKEE (reference sequence). The DNA of the CDR3 is TGTGCCAGCAGCCACCACGGGAATAGGGCCTACGAGCAGTACTTC. Translated, it gives CASSHHGNRAYEQYF.